The TCR beta chain described here comes from a study of response to subunit inactivated influenza vaccine (dated by TCRdb to the late 2010s). Some background on the complete study: Deep quantitative profiling of the T cell receptor repertoire was used in the study to follow responses to a trivalent subunit inactivated influenza vaccine. Findings and caveats that apply to the study as a whole: The authors suggested that each seasonal influenza vaccination may recruit only a limited number of new T cells.

Libraries were built with RT-PCR. Sequenced using an Illumina HiSeq 2500. TCRdb ran its own pipeline on the public reads, namely fastp trimming at Q25 and MiXCR clone calling, and kept in-frame beta chains. Rows with a matching CDR3 protein are joined into one entry that keeps the most common DNA and genes. This sample has roughly 500,000 distinct CDR3 sequences in its table, and around 21% of those were observed once. The top ten clones comprise around 2.8% of the sample. This clonotype has just a few counts. The antigen this receptor binds is unknown. It has no much larger one-base neighbor in the sample; base qualities were not kept. These data also featured in a second study, about T cells expressing NK-cell markers. Per that second paper: TCR beta cDNA libraries were made by 5'RACE template switching that added a universal primer site and unique molecular identifiers. In sorted CD3+CD56+NKG2C+, CD3+CD56+NKG2C- and CD3+CD56-NKG2C+ T-cell subsets from about 8 donors, TCR beta-chain repertoires were profiled. Of the eight sequenced donors, seven were found to be HCMV-seropositive and one was found to be HCMV-seronegative. To restrict sorting to alphabetaTCR-expressing T cells, an anti-gammadeltaTCR antibody was added in several experiments. In five to seven donors, the dominant CD3+CD56+NKG2C+ clonotypes were found to rank among the top 10 CD8+ clonotypes and to make up about 1.0-7.0% of CD8+ T cells. Those dominant clonotypes were again the most abundant among CD3+CD56-NKG2C+ cells in a few donors, at about 28.3-65%. Whether the expanded NKG2C-expressing T cell clones were specific for HCMV antigens was left unclear. All eight donors whose samples were sequenced were randomly selected healthy volunteers, three of them men and five women. HCMV-specific IgG was detected in serum with a commercial ELISA kit to determine HCMV serostatus. Peripheral blood mononuclear cells were isolated from blood by Ficoll density gradient centrifugation. CD4+ and CD8+ T cells were isolated from PBMC by magnetic immunoseparation with Miltenyi isolation kits. cDNA synthesis was primed from the TCR beta constant segment, followed by two successive PCR amplification steps. Sequencing of the libraries produced 2 x 150 bp reads on Illumina HiSeq 2000/2500, MiSeq or NextSeq. MIGEC was used to demultiplex reads and group reads by UMI, and MiTCR was used to assemble and quantify clonotypes. To remove erroneous sequences, TCR cDNA sequences were retained only when supported by two or more reads. Downstream repertoire analysis used the tcR package, and clonotypes were matched across fractions by CDR3 nucleotide sequence plus V segment. VDJmatch was used to annotate antigen specificity against VDJdb, with one amino acid substitution allowed in CDR3.

Sequenced here: CD4+ T cells sorted from PBMCs, sampled 11 to 12 days after vaccination. This receptor was identified in a man in his fifties or sixties who received an inactivated influenza vaccine. Donor details come from another sample of the same person, matched by shared clones.

In nucleotide form, the sequence is TGCAGTGCTAGAAGCGGGGGGGCCTTCGGTGAGCAGTTCTTC. Its translation is CSARSGGAFGEQFF. The chain is encoded by TRBV20-1 joined to TRBJ2-1; 10 central bases correspond to TRBD2. The CDR3 has 14 amino acids, counting the end cysteine and phenylalanine. Here the CDR3 DNA is all that survives: 42 bases in frame from base 1. Compared with germline, V lacks 2 bases and J lacks 9 bases; bases without a gene match: 7. CDR1 and CDR2 were assigned from the germline V gene (reference sequence) as DFQATT and SNEGSKA.